This T cell receptor beta chain was captured by sequencing in a study of shared clonotypes between healthy human individuals (TCRdb year 2020). Study-wide context: The cohort included a few men and a couple of women between 18 and 49 years of age. To estimate repertoire size and how much clonotypes are shared between individuals, the study performed deep sequencing of blood TCR repertoires from a handful of healthy adults. Libraries were prepared and TCR repertoires were sequenced by different laboratories using diverse techniques, in order to increase sequencing depth and limit assay-specific biases. Between about 0.8 and 9 billion PBMCs per donor were obtained by leukapheresis.

TCR CDR3 regions were amplified from genomic DNA by multiplex PCR using the deep immunoSEQ assay. For each cell subset, the extracted genomic DNA was distributed evenly across all wells of several immunoSEQ 96-well plates, and each plate served as one replicate. For unsorted PBMC, around 330 ng genomic DNA, equal to approximately 30,000 T cell genomes, was loaded into each replicate PCR. Unsorted PBMC genomic DNA was sequenced across ten immunoSEQ deep assay plates. Purified libraries were measured with a Qubit 3.0 fluorometer, size-checked on a Bioanalyzer 2100, and measured again with the KAPA Library Quantification kit. Each immunoSEQ 96-well plate was sequenced on its own single-read 150-cycle Illumina NextSeq 550 flow cell. Concerning the study's data processing: Because the immunoSEQ output held only junctional sequences and lacked quality scores, the filtering could not match the filtering applied to full-length reads. To assign V/J genes and CDR3, sequences were annotated against IMGT germline references using PyIR, a Python wrapper for IgBLAST v1.9. Any read was removed if the V/J assignment was weak (E-value above 1e-6), the CDR3 was missing, or the read contained stop codons, out-of-frame junctions, or ambiguous translated residues. V3J clonotypes were defined as sequences sharing the same inferred V gene, J gene, and CDR3 amino acid sequence. The percentage overlap between two repertoires was calculated by dividing the number of shared unique clonotypes by the size of the smaller repertoire. RTK rarefaction, the Chao1 estimator, and Recon v2.1 estimates of unobserved clonotypes were used to assess repertoire richness. TCRdb mirrors the immuneACCESS table, restricted to in-frame sequences. Some clones are absent from its copies; in checked studies, under half trace to an unresolved V gene, and the reason for the others is unknown. The DNA gave D and trimming, while V, J and clone size come from that table. Counted in this sample were about 520,000 clones; more than 75% of them appeared once. The ten top clones hold 12% of the sample.

On this clone itself: No cognate antigen has been identified for it. Base-call qualities are not available, and no considerably larger clone is one nucleotide away.

Donors were healthy HIV-negative adults with no recently reported acute infections or vaccinations. Only Caucasian adults living in Nashville, Tennessee, USA were represented among the donors. For unsorted samples, 90 million or so PBMCs were counted, and genomic DNA was extracted using the QIAamp DNA Blood Mini kit. Blood was obtained by leukapheresis, after which PBMCs were separated by Ficoll-Histopaque density gradient centrifugation and cryopreserved in liquid nitrogen vapor phase. Study-wide findings and limitations: Because the study included only a small number of donors, the genetic and exposure-history diversity represented was limited. Pairwise subsampling led to the expectation that sequencing depth would affect the degree of clonotype sharing among donors. Sampling was restricted to blood, and TCR repertoires in tissue are likely to differ from TCR repertoires in blood.

The sample taken for sequencing was PBMCs. The receptor was derived from a woman between 40 and 50 years old in good health. Some clones in this sample may be carry-over from other donors' samples.

The CDR3: CASARLAGSGELFF. In nucleotides, the sequence is TGTGCCAGCGCGAGACTAGCGGGTTCGGGGGAGCTGTTTTTT. This chain joins TRBV9 to TRBJ2-2; 10 middle bases align to TRBD2. The CDR3 spans 14 residues, from the cysteine through the phenylalanine. Of the read, only the CDR3 DNA is kept; its 42 bases are in frame from base 1. According to the germline V gene, CDR1 reads SGDLS and CDR2 reads YYNGEE. The germline V end is reduced by 7 bases and the J end by 8 bases; junction bases left unmatched: 8.